This T cell receptor (beta chain) was retrieved from a study of early T cells in non-severe SARS-CoV-2 infection. TCRdb re-analysed the 5' RACE reads in MiXCR, keeping a single row per CDR3 protein. In the table there are 80,000 or so distinct CDR3 sequences, approximately 12% of which are singletons. The V and J ends lost 2 bases and 5 bases, in that order; junction bases with no gene match: 7. CDR1 is MNHNY, CDR2 SVGAGI, per germline (reference sequence). The CDR3 covers 15 residues. This clonotype was recorded many times. This receptor was taken from an adult who was a healthcare worker with PCR-confirmed SARS-CoV-2 infection or an uninfected control (not recorded which). The chain is built from TRBV6-6 and TRBJ2-5; 8 nucleotides match TRBD1. The sequenced sample was whole blood. This CDR3 reads CASSYLMTGDETQYF. The CDR3 region has the DNA TGTGCCAGCAGTTACCTCATGACAGGGGACGAGACCCAGTACTTC.